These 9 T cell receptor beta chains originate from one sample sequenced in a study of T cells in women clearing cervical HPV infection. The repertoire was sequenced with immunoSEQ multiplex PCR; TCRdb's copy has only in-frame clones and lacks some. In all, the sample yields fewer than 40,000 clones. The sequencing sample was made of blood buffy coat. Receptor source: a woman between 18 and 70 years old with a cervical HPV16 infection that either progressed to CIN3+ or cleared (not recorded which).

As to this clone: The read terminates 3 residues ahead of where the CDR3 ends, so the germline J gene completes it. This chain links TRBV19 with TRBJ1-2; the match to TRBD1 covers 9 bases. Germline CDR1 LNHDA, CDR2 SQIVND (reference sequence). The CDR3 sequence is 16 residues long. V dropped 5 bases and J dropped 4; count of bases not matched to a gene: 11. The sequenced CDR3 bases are TGTGCCAGTAGTTCTACCGGGACAGGGTATGTCTATGGC. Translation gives CASSSTGTGYVYG. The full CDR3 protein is CASSSTGTGYVYGYTF.

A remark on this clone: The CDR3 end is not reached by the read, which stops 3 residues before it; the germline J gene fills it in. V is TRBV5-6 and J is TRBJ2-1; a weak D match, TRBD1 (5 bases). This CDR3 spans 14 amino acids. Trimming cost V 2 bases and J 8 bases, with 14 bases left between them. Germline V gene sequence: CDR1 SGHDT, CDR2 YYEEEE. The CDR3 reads CASSFGARPDEQFF. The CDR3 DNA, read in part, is TGTGCCAGCAGCTTTGGGGCCAGGCCGGATGAG. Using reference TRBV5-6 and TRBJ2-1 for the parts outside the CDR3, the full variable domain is DAGVTQSPTHLIKTRGQQVTLRCSPKSGHDTVSWYQQALGQGPQFIFQYYEEEERQRGNFPDRFSGHQFPNYSSELNVNALLLGDSALYLCASSFGARPDEQFFGPGTRLTVL.

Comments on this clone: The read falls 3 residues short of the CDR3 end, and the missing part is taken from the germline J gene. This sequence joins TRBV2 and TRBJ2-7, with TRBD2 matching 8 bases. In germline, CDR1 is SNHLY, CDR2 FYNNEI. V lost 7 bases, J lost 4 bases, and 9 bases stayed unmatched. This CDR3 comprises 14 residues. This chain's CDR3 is CASKMISGAYEQYF. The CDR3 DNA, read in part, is TGTGCCAGCAAAATGATTAGCGGGGCTTACGAG.

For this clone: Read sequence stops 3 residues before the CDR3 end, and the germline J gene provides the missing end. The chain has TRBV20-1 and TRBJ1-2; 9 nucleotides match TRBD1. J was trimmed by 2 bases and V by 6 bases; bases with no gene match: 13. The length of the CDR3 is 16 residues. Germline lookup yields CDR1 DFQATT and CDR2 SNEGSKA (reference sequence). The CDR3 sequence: CSAPGTGIMLNYGYTF. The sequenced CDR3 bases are TGCAGTGCCCCCGGGACAGGGATAATGTTAAACTATGGC.

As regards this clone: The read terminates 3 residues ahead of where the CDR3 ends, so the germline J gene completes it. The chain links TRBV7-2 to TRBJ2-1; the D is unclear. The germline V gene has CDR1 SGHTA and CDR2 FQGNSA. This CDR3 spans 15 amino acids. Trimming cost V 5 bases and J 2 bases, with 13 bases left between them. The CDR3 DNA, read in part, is TGTGCCAGCAGCCCGGCGGCGGATGCCTACAATGAG. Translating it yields CASSPAADAYNE. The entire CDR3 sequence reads CASSPAADAYNEQFF.

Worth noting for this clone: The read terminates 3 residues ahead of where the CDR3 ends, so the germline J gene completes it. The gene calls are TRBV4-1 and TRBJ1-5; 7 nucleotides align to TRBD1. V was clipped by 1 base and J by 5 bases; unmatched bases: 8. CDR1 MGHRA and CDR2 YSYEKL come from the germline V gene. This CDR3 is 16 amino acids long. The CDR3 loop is CASSQVLGQSYQPQHF. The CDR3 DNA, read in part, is TGCGCCAGCAGCCAAGTGCTGGGACAGTCCTATCAGCCC.

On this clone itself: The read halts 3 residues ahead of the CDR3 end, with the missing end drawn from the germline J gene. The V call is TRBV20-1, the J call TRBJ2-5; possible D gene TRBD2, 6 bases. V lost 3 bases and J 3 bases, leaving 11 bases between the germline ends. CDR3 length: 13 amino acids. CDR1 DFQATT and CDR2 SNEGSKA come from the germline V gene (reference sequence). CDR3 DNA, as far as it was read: TGCAGTGCTAGGTACGGCGGGGAAGAGACC. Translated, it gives CSARYGGEET. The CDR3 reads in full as CSARYGGEETQYF.

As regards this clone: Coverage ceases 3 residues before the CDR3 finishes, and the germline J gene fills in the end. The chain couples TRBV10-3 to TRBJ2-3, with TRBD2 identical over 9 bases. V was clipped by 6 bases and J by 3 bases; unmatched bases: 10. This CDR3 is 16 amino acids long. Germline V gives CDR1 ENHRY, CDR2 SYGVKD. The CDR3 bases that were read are TGTGCCATCAGGGAAATCGCGGGGGGGCTGACAGATACG. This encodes CAIREIAGGLTDT. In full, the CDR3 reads CAIREIAGGLTDTQYF.

The CDR3 spells CASSLGRQGHGYTF. Incomplete CDR3 DNA: TGTGCCAGCAGCTTGGGCCGACAGGGCCATGGC. The V and J genes are TRBV5-6 and TRBJ1-2, with 7 bases lining up with TRBD1. Read sequence stops 3 residues before the CDR3 end, and the germline J gene provides the missing end. The ends lost 0 bases at V and 6 bases at J; junction bases unmatched: 5. This CDR3 comprises 14 residues. Germline V gene sequence: CDR1 SGHDT, CDR2 YYEEEE.